The clone carrying this TCR beta chain was counted a few times. This sample is drawn from a study of blood T cell repertoires in COVID-19. At the level of the study: Italy, Spain and the United States were the sources of the convalescent and acute COVID-19 samples. PBMCs, B-cell-depleted T cells, or T cells were the source of the cDNA or gDNA that made up the material.

This table comes from immunoSEQ multiplex PCR, and its TCRdb copy is limited to in-frame clones, with some not included. The table lists about 300,000 clones, approximately 89% of them singletons. CDR3 length: 14 residues. V lost 5 bases to trimming and J lost 6 bases; unmatched junction nucleotides: 7. Germline values: CDR1 MNHEY, CDR2 SMNVEV (reference sequence). The chain combines TRBV27 with TRBJ2-3, with 8 bases identical to TRBD1. This sequence was found in a woman aged 25 to 45 with COVID-19, enrolled during active disease. Sequencing used peripheral blood. This chain's CDR3 is CASSAQGAGDTQYF. The CDR3 nucleotides read TGTGCCAGCAGTGCGCAGGGGGCAGGGGATACGCAGTATTTT.